The 17 T cell receptor beta chains below all came from one sample that was sequenced in a study of CD8+ T cells in alopecia areata. Reverse transcription of extracted RNA yielded cDNA, which provided the sequencing template. Clones were sequenced by immunoSEQ multiplex PCR, and TCRdb holds only the in-frame ones, with some missing. Among about 180,000 clones listed, approximately 50% were seen once. Documented treatment: oral pan-JAK inhibitor, 5-10 mg twice daily. The sequenced sample was CD8+ T cells sorted from blood, obtained between weeks 51 and 52, from a patient treated with tofacitinib. These TCRs come from a human donor with alopecia areata.

The rearrangement links TRBV27 to TRBJ1-1; D not resolved. The germline CDR1 and CDR2 sequences are MNHEY and SMNVEV (reference sequence). V lost 5 bases, J lost 1 base, and 8 bases lay in between. The CDR3 loop spans 13 amino acids. CDR3 DNA sequence: TGTGCCAGCAGTCAGTTGGGGAACACTGAAGCTTTCTTT. Its translation: CASSQLGNTEAFF.

This clone has only one observation. The rearrangement joins TRBV27 to TRBJ2-7; D is unclear. The germline V and J ends were trimmed by 4 bases and 5 bases, with 15 bases remaining between them. The CDR3 contains 14 residues. Germline CDR1 and CDR2: MNHEY and SMNVEV (reference sequence). The DNA for the CDR3 is TGTGCCAGCAGTTCGTCGAATAGGGCCCACGAGCAGTACTTC. Translating gives CASSSSNRAHEQYF.

About this clone: The same CDR3 also results from other DNA sequences found in this sample. The J gene is TRBJ2-1, the V gene TRBV27; no firm D call. The CDR3 has 14 amino acids. CDR1 and CDR2 (germline): MNHEY, SMNVEV (reference sequence). The germline V and J ends were trimmed by 3 bases and 0 bases, with 6 bases remaining between them. The CDR3, as DNA: TGTGCCAGCAGTTTGGGCAGCTCCTACAATGAGCAGTTCTTC. Protein sequence: CASSLGSSYNEQFF.

This clone appeared a few times. The chain joins TRBV10-3 to TRBJ2-1; D may be TRBD1 (5 bases). Trimming cost V 2 bases and J 5 bases, with 10 bases left between them. Per the germline V gene, CDR1 is ENHRY and CDR2 is SYGVKD. This CDR3 has 14 amino acids. CDR3 protein: CAISEKYRNNEQFF. CDR3 coding DNA: TGTGCCATCAGTGAGAAATACAGGAACAATGAGCAGTTCTTC.

The chain employs TRBV11-2 and TRBJ2-2, with 8 bases matching TRBD1. Trimming at V came to 4 bases and at J to 3 bases, leaving 1 base not matched to a gene. Germline CDR1 reads SGHAT; CDR2 reads FQNNGV. The CDR3 sequence is 14 residues long. The CDR3 sequence is CASSSTGDTGELFF. In nucleotides, the CDR3 is TGTGCCAGCAGCTCGACAGGGGACACCGGGGAGCTGTTTTTT.

This clone has more than one count but fewer than ten. The gene calls are TRBV7-9 and TRBJ2-1; 13 nucleotides align to TRBD2. The CDR3 has 16 residues. V trimming: 4 bases; J trimming: 10 bases; junction bases outside the gene matches: 10. Germline V CDR1 and CDR2: SEHNR, FQNEAQ (reference sequence). The CDR3 DNA reads as TGTGCCAGCAGCTCCGGACTAGCGGGGGCCACACGGGAGCAGTTCTTC. Translating gives CASSSGLAGATREQFF.

This clone appeared a few times. V gene TRBV19 combines with J gene TRBJ2-3; tentative D call: TRBD1 (6 bases). CDR3 length: 13 residues. The V and J ends lost 3 bases and 8 bases respectively, with 12 bases between them. In germline, CDR1 is LNHDA, CDR2 SQIVND (reference sequence). The CDR3 is CASSIGGLGTQYF. The CDR3 DNA reads as TGTGCCAGTAGTATTGGGGGCTTGGGTACGCAGTATTTT. Combining the CDR3 with reference TRBV19 and TRBJ2-3 gives the whole variable domain DGGITQSPKYLFRKEGQNVTLSCEQNLNHDAMYWYRQDPGQGLRLIYYSQIVNDFQKGDIAEGYSVSREKKESFPLTVTSAQKNPTAFYLCASSIGGLGTQYFGPGTRLTVL.

In its sample, this clone was seen a few times. V and J are TRBV5-1 and TRBJ2-7, with D perhaps matching TRBD1 (6 bases). Germline V gene sequence: CDR1 SGHRS, CDR2 YFSETQ. This CDR3 has 11 amino acids. The DNA for the CDR3 is TGCGCTTCCCAGGGGATTGGCGAGCAGTACTTC. It translates to CASQGIGEQYF.

The rearrangement links TRBV5-1 to TRBJ2-7; no clear D. The germline CDR1 and CDR2 sequences are SGHRS and YFSETQ. The V gene lost 4 bases and the J gene lost 3 bases, with 17 bases spanning the gap. CDR3 length: 15 residues. CDR3: CASSVTDTVIYEQYF. The CDR3 DNA reads TGCGCCAGCAGCGTAACCGACACAGTAATCTACGAGCAGTACTTC.

The chain is built from TRBV13 and TRBJ2-2, with D uncertain. The CDR3 is 15 amino acids. The V and J ends lost 2 bases and 3 bases respectively, with 10 bases between them. Germline values: CDR1 PRHDT, CDR2 FYEKMQ (reference sequence). The CDR3 loop reads CASSLSKRYTGELFF. The CDR3 region has the DNA TGTGCCAGCAGCTTATCTAAGCGCTACACCGGGGAGCTGTTTTTT.

CDR3: CASSGVGETDTQYF. DNA of the CDR3: TGTGCCAGCAGCGGAGTGGGGGAAACAGATACGCAGTATTTT. The V gene is TRBV13, the J gene TRBJ2-3, with D perhaps given as TRBD1 or TRBD2 (5 bases each). V was clipped by 5 bases and J by 3 bases, with 12 bases between them. CDR1 and CDR2 from the germline V gene are PRHDT and FYEKMQ (reference sequence). This CDR3 comprises 14 residues.

The chain carries TRBV5-1 and TRBJ2-5; either TRBD1 or TRBD2 may fit D (6 bases each). V was pared by 1 base and J by 2 bases, with 9 bases between. The CDR3 runs to 14 residues. The germline gives CDR1 SGHRS, CDR2 YFSETQ. DNA for the CDR3: TGCGCCAGCAGCTTGACGGGGGCTCAAGAGACCCAGTACTTC. This gives the protein CASSLTGAQETQYF. Looking up the rest from reference TRBV5-1 and TRBJ2-5 gives the full variable domain: KAGVTQTPRYLIKTRGQQVTLSCSPISGHRSVSWYQQTPGQGLQFLFEYFSETQRNKGNFPGRFSGRQFSNSRSEMNVSTLELGDSALYLCASSLTGAQETQYFGPGTRLLVL.

The chain carries TRBV1 and TRBJ2-4. TRBV1 is termed a pseudogene. The CDR3 is made up of 12 amino acids. Here the CDR3 reads CTSSQVLGTQYF. The CDR3 DNA reads as TGCACCAGCAGCCAAGTCCTCGGGACTCAGTACTTC.

This chain joins TRBV12-5 and TRBJ2-7; TRBD1 matches 7 bases. Trimming removed 3 bases from V and 5 bases from J; junction bases left unmatched: 7. Looked up from germline, CDR1 is LGHNT and CDR2 is FRNRAP. The CDR3 has 14 amino acids. The CDR3 is CASGFPTGSDEQYF. As DNA, the CDR3 is TGTGCTAGTGGTTTCCCGACAGGGTCGGACGAGCAGTACTTC.

This chain uses TRBV6-1 with TRBJ1-5; the D gene is possibly TRBD1 (5 bases). V dropped 6 bases and J dropped 9 bases, with 21 bases sitting between them. Germline-derived CDR1 and CDR2 are MNHNS and SASEGT. This CDR3 is built from 15 residues. The CDR3 region has the DNA TGTGCCAGCAGCTCTAAGGGGACCGCGCAGTCGCCCCAGCATTTT. Translation: CASSSKGTAQSPQHF.

This clone was observed a handful of times. The gene calls are TRBV15 and TRBJ2-5, with 9 bases fitting TRBD1. The J call may be incorrect, as the DNA end agrees better with TRBJ2-7. The CDR3 loop spans 14 amino acids. Germline V gives CDR1 LNHNV, CDR2 YYDKDF (reference sequence). The CDR3 is CATSRGQGAYEQYF. The CDR3 region has the DNA TGTGCCACCAGCAGAGGACAGGGGGCCTACGAGCAGTACTTC.

This clone came up a few times. V gene TRBV27 combines with J gene TRBJ1-2, with 12 nucleotides matching TRBD1. The CDR3 has 17 residues. J was trimmed by 3 bases and V by 6 bases; bases with no gene match: 11. CDR1 is MNHEY, CDR2 SMNVEV, per germline (reference sequence). CDR3 nucleotide sequence: TGTGCCAGCAGCCGGACCCTGGGACAGGGGGCATACTATGGCTACACCTTC. This sequence encodes CASSRTLGQGAYYGYTF.